The 29 T cell receptor beta chains below all came from one sample that was sequenced in a study of cytomegalovirus exposure and HLA in healthy donors. With 60 Vbeta and 13 Jbeta primers, the PCR was carried out. Measured with immunoSEQ multiplex PCR; TCRdb has only the in-frame clones, and not every one. This sample has about 120,000 clones; over 70% occur once, and the top ten carry 4%. Sequencing was performed on PBMCs. Source of these receptors: a man younger than 30 in good health and CMV-seropositive.

The rearrangement uses TRBV29-1 and TRBJ2-7; 8 positions match TRBD2. Germline CDR1 is SQVTM and CDR2 is ANQGSEA. Losses at the gene ends were 7 bases for V and 0 bases for J; bases not matched to a gene: 11. The CDR3 spans 15 residues. The chain's CDR3 is CSAAGVSLGSYEQYF. The CDR3 DNA follows: TGCAGCGCAGCGGGAGTAAGTTTAGGCTCCTACGAGCAGTACTTC.

This chain joins TRBV18 and TRBJ1-6, with D possibly being TRBD1 (6 bases). Germline V gives CDR1 KGHSH, CDR2 LQKENI. The CDR3 contains 16 residues. Trimming took off 2 bases at V and 5 bases at J, with 13 bases between the two ends. The CDR3 nucleotides are TGTGCCAGCTCACCAACTCCGACAGGAGATAATTCACCCCTCCACTTT. Translated, it gives CASSPTPTGDNSPLHF.

The rearrangement links TRBV27 to TRBJ2-7; TRBD2 matches at 10 bases. The V gene end was trimmed by 6 bases and the J gene end by 3 bases; junction bases not matched to a gene: 2. The CDR3 length is 13 residues. The germline V gene has CDR1 MNHEY and CDR2 SMNVEV (reference sequence). The CDR3 DNA follows: TGTGCCAGCAGCCGGACTAGCGGCTACGAGCAGTACTTC. Its protein product is CASSRTSGYEQYF.

The genes are TRBV19 and TRBJ2-2, with D possibly matching TRBD2 (5 bases). Germline V gene data show CDR1 as LNHDA and CDR2 as SQIVND (reference sequence). The CDR3 has 14 residues. V was shortened by 3 bases and J by 4 bases, with 9 bases between the two germline ends. The CDR3 bases are TGTGCCAGTAGTATTTCGGCGGGCACCGGGGAGCTGTTTTTT. Its protein product is CASSISAGTGELFF.

This chain uses TRBV11-2 with TRBJ1-1; D unresolved. The length of the CDR3 is 13 residues. Trimming cost V 2 bases and J 2 bases, with 6 bases left between them. In germline, CDR1 is SGHAT, CDR2 FQNNGV. DNA for the CDR3: TGTGCCAGCAGCTTAAACAGAAACACTGAAGCTTTCTTT. Translation: CASSLNRNTEAFF. The complete variable domain, with remaining parts taken from reference TRBV11-2 and TRBJ1-1, reads EAGVAQSPRYKIIEKRQSVAFWCNPISGHATLYWYQQILGQGPKLLIQFQNNGVVDDSQLPKDRFSAERLKGVDSTLKIQPAKLEDSAVYLCASSLNRNTEAFFGQGTRLTVV.

This chain links TRBV6-4 with TRBJ2-1, with 9 bases fitting TRBD2. The ends lost 6 bases at V and 4 bases at J; junction bases unmatched: 10. Germline assignment: CDR1 MRHNA and CDR2 SNTAGT. CDR3 length equals 16 residues. CDR3 residues: CASSKGTSGFYNEQFF. In DNA form, the CDR3 reads TGTGCCAGCAGCAAAGGTACTAGCGGGTTTTACAATGAGCAGTTCTTC.

The rearrangement joins TRBV21-1 to TRBJ1-3; TRBD1 is taken as the D call from the table, unchecked against the DNA. TRBV21-1 is shown as a pseudogene. This CDR3 contains 16 residues. This chain's CDR3 is CASSFEPGTSGNTIYF. The CDR3 nucleotides read TGTGCCAGCAGCTTCGAACCCGGGACAAGCGGAAACACCATATATTTT.

CDR3 residues: CASSSSPRRAGEQYF. The CDR3 nucleotides read TGTGCCAGCAGTTCCTCCCCACGAAGGGCGGGCGAGCAGTACTTC. The chain carries TRBV27 and TRBJ2-7, with TRBD2 as a possible D gene (5 bases). The CDR3 is made up of 15 amino acids. V was cut by 4 bases and J by 6 bases, with 19 bases left in between. Germline V gene data show CDR1 as MNHEY and CDR2 as SMNVEV (reference sequence).

A word on this clone: The junction does not match germline at one end; this may be a read error. The sample carries other DNA sequences with the same CDR3. This rearrangement joins TRBV14 to TRBJ2-7; 9 nucleotides match TRBD1. CDR1 is SGHDN, CDR2 FVKESK, per germline. This CDR3 spans 13 amino acids. CDR3 protein: CASSRRQGGEQYF. CDR3 nucleotide sequence: TGTGCCAGTAGCCGGAGACAGGGGGGTGAGCAGTACTTC.

This clone has only a few counts. V usage is TRBV14 and J usage is TRBJ1-6, with D hard to call. V lost 1 base to trimming and J lost 7 bases, with 5 bases between them. The germline CDR1 and CDR2 sequences are SGHDN and FVKESK. This CDR3 contains 13 residues. The CDR3 sequence is CASSQVANSPLHF. The CDR3 DNA reads as TGTGCCAGCAGCCAAGTTGCGAATTCACCCCTCCACTTT.

This sequence joins TRBV6-6 and TRBJ1-1; D unresolved. Germline loops: CDR1 MNHNY, CDR2 SVGAGI (reference sequence). The CDR3 is 13 amino acids. The V and J ends lost 2 bases and 11 bases respectively, with 15 bases between them. CDR3 bases: TGTGCCAGCAGTTACATGGGCAGTTGGAACGCTTTCTTT. Residues: CASSYMGSWNAFF.

The chain recombines TRBV6-5 with TRBJ2-2, with D perhaps matching TRBD2 (6 bases). Germline V CDR1 and CDR2: MNHEY, SVGAGI. This CDR3 comprises 15 residues. V lost 5 bases to trimming and J lost 4 bases, with 14 bases between them. CDR3 residues: CASSRRTTRTGELFF. The CDR3 DNA sequence: TGTGCCAGCAGTCGCCGGACTACCCGCACCGGGGAGCTGTTTTTT.

The chain uses TRBV7-6 and TRBJ1-1; 8 nucleotides agree with TRBD1. The CDR3 is 16 amino acids. The germline CDR1 and CDR2 sequences are SGHVS and FNYEAQ. Unmatched junction bases numbered 11, after V lost 4 bases and J lost 4 bases. The CDR3 is CASSSLTGESRTEAFF. In nucleotides, the CDR3 is TGTGCCAGCAGCTCCTTGACAGGGGAATCGCGCACTGAAGCTTTCTTT. Using reference TRBV7-6 and TRBJ1-1 for the parts outside the CDR3, the full variable domain is GAGVSQSPRYKVTKRGQDVALRCDPISGHVSLYWYRQALGQGPEFLTYFNYEAQQDKSGLPNDRFSAERPEGSISTLTIQRTEQRDSAMYRCASSSLTGESRTEAFFGQGTRLTVV.

The chain uses TRBV6-1 and TRBJ2-2; 7 bases fit TRBD2. This CDR3 spans 15 amino acids. V was pared by 2 bases and J by 6 bases, with 6 bases of the junction left unmatched. Germline V gene sequence: CDR1 MNHNS, CDR2 SASEGT. The CDR3 DNA reads as TGTGCCAGCAGTGAATCCGAACGGGGGGCCGGGGAGCTGTTTTTT. It is translated as CASSESERGAGELFF.

This rearrangement joins TRBV4-1 to TRBJ2-5; 8 bases line up with TRBD1. The J call may be faulty, since TRBJ2-7 better matches the DNA end. The CDR3 spans 14 residues. Germline CDR1 is MGHRA and CDR2 is YSYEKL. This CDR3 is CASSQNRGNYEQYF. The CDR3 coding sequence is TGCGCCAGCAGCCAAAACAGGGGGAACTACGAGCAGTACTTC.

This rearrangement joins TRBV13 to TRBJ2-1, with unresolved D. This CDR3 spans 12 amino acids. Germline V CDR1 and CDR2: PRHDT, FYEKMQ (reference sequence). V lost 5 bases and J 10 bases, leaving 12 bases between the germline ends. CDR3 DNA sequence: TGTGCCAGCAGCACCCCGCTATCAGAGCAGTTCTTC. This codes for CASSTPLSEQFF.

Regarding this clone: A read error may produce the germline difference seen at one junction end. V gene TRBV7-9 combines with J gene TRBJ2-7; no definite D call. This CDR3 comprises 17 residues. Germline CDR1 reads SEHNR; CDR2 reads FQNEAQ (reference sequence). CDR3 sequence (DNA): TGCGCCAGCAGCCAAGATATGTCCGCCGACAACGCCTACGAGCAGTACTTC. This translates into CASSQDMSADNAYEQYF.

The chain uses TRBV19 and TRBJ1-2; D perhaps matches TRBD1 (5 bases). Trimming stripped 7 bases from V and 5 bases from J, with 14 bases between. The V gene's germline CDR1 is LNHDA and CDR2 SQIVND (reference sequence). There are 13 residues in the CDR3. CDR3 nucleotide sequence: TGTGCCAGTAAAGGAGGGGATTTGTATGGCTACACCTTC. Protein product: CASKGGDLYGYTF.

This sequence joins TRBV4-3 and TRBJ2-3, with D tentatively TRBD1 (6 bases). In germline, CDR1 is LGHNA, CDR2 YSLEER. This CDR3 spans 14 amino acids. V lost 0 bases, J lost 10 bases, and 14 bases lay in between. Here the CDR3 reads CASSQETGSGSQYF. The CDR3 DNA reads TGCGCCAGCAGCCAAGAAACAGGGTCAGGGTCGCAGTATTTT.

The chain couples TRBV10-3 to TRBJ1-5, with D possibly being TRBD1 (6 bases). CDR1 and CDR2 from the germline V gene are ENHRY and SYGVKD. V was trimmed by 3 bases and J by 4 bases, leaving 10 bases between them. This CDR3 has 14 residues. The CDR3 coding sequence is TGTGCCATCAGTGACAGGGGAATAAATCAGCCCCAGCATTTT. Protein: CAISDRGINQPQHF.

The chain carries TRBV19 and TRBJ2-6; 12 nucleotides align to TRBD2. Per germline, CDR1 LNHDA and CDR2 SQIVND (reference sequence). J was trimmed by 0 bases and V by 3 bases; bases with no gene match: 12. The CDR3 contains 21 residues. CDR3 residues: CASSISGASGGGTSGANVLTF. CDR3 bases: TGTGCCAGTAGTATTTCGGGGGCTAGCGGGGGGGGAACCTCTGGGGCCAACGTCCTGACTTTC.

The rearrangement links TRBV14 to TRBJ2-7, with 9 bases identical to TRBD2. The CDR3 sequence is 14 residues long. Germline trimming cut 3 bases from V and 5 bases from J; bases unmatched to any gene: 5. CDR1 SGHDN and CDR2 FVKESK come from the germline V gene. The CDR3 region has the DNA TGTGCCAGCAGCCATGCGGGACTAGCCCACGAGCAGTACTTC. Translation gives CASSHAGLAHEQYF.

The rearrangement uses TRBV7-9 and TRBJ2-2; a weak D match, TRBD2 (6 bases). V gave up 2 bases and J gave up 7 bases, with 11 bases separating them. The CDR3 has 14 amino acids. Per germline, CDR1 SEHNR and CDR2 FQNEAQ (reference sequence). The CDR3 sequence is CASSLSGTRGELFF. CDR3 sequence (DNA): TGTGCCAGCAGCTTATCGGGGACTCGCGGGGAGCTGTTTTTT. Full variable domain (missing parts from reference TRBV7-9 and TRBJ2-2): DTGVSQNPRHKITKRGQNVTFRCDPISEHNRLYWYRQTLGQGPEFLTYFQNEAQLEKSRLLSDRFSAERPKGSFSTLEIQRTEQGDSAMYLCASSLSGTRGELFFGEGSRLTVL.

Written as DNA, the CDR3 is TGTGCCAGTACCCCCCTAAATTCTTGGCGGGAGCAGTTCTTC. It codes for CASTPLNSWREQFF. V usage is TRBV19 and J usage is TRBJ2-1, with D hard to call. The CDR3 runs to 14 residues. V was shortened by 7 bases and J by 10 bases, with 20 bases between the two germline ends. The germline V gene encodes CDR1 LNHDA and CDR2 SQIVND (reference sequence).

V and J are TRBV9 and TRBJ2-5; TRBD2 matches 8 bases. The J call may be faulty, since TRBJ2-7 better matches the DNA end. The V gene's germline CDR1 is SGDLS and CDR2 YYNGEE. This CDR3 has 16 amino acids. In DNA, the CDR3 is TGTGCCAGCAGCGCCGGGGGCGGGGGGAGCTCCTACGAGCAGTACTTC. This translates into CASSAGGGGSSYEQYF.

This clone was observed once. V and J are TRBV5-1 and TRBJ1-1; 8 bases line up with TRBD1. J gave up 2 bases and V 4 bases, and 7 bases lay outside the gene matches. The CDR3 contains 15 residues. Germline-derived CDR1 and CDR2 are SGHRS and YFSETQ. CDR3 residues: CASSPRGQENTEAFF. The CDR3, as DNA: TGCGCCAGCAGCCCCAGGGGACAGGAAAACACTGAAGCTTTCTTT.

The V call is TRBV5-4, the J call TRBJ1-1; D is possibly TRBD1 (5 bases). The V gene lost 4 bases and the J gene lost 0 bases, with 7 bases spanning the gap. The CDR3 has 13 residues. Germline V gene data show CDR1 as SGHNT and CDR2 as YYREEE (reference sequence). The CDR3 loop reads CASSQGMNTEAFF. The CDR3, as DNA: TGTGCCAGCAGCCAGGGCATGAACACTGAAGCTTTCTTT.

The sample holds a few counts of this clone. V usage is TRBV6-1 and J usage is TRBJ2-5, with TRBD2 matching over 11 bases. CDR3 size: 16 residues. The V segment lost 0 bases and the J segment 2 bases; nucleotides outside the gene matches: 2. Per the germline V gene, CDR1 is MNHNS and CDR2 is SASEGT. The CDR3 region has the DNA TGTGCCAGCAGTGAAGCTGCTAGCGGGGGGCAAGAGACCCAGTACTTC. Translated: CASSEAASGGQETQYF.

Ten or more counts support this clone. V usage is TRBV7-9 and J usage is TRBJ1-5; D unclear. CDR3 length: 12 amino acids. V was cut by 5 bases and J by 9 bases, with 11 bases left in between. Germline-derived CDR1 and CDR2 are SEHNR and FQNEAQ (reference sequence). The CDR3 DNA reads TGTGCCAGCAGCGTAGACCAGTGGCCCCAGCATTTT. It codes for CASSVDQWPQHF.